The text below deals with one T cell receptor beta chain. The entry originates in a study of blood T cell repertoires in COVID-19. Across the study: Some COVID-19 samples were acute and others convalescent; all came from the United States, Italy and Spain.

The authors' processing: Reference gene primer amplification yielded estimated nucleated cell counts. Generated by immunoSEQ multiplex PCR, the TCRdb table keeps only in-frame clones and is missing some. That table furnishes V, J and clone size, whereas the DNA furnished D and trimming. The sample includes 250,000 or so clones, 89% seen only once; the top ten take 3.5% to 5.5%. The germline V and J ends were trimmed by 6 bases and 12 bases, with 9 bases remaining between them. Germline CDR1 reads SNHLY; CDR2 reads FYNNEI. This CDR3 has 11 residues. Sequencing used peripheral blood. This TCR came from a woman aged 40 to 55 who had recovered from COVID-19. The chain links TRBV2 to TRBJ1-6; D remains unclear. CDR3 sequence (DNA): TGTGCCAGCAGCCGACTACAACCCCTCCACTTT. This codes for CASSRLQPLHF.